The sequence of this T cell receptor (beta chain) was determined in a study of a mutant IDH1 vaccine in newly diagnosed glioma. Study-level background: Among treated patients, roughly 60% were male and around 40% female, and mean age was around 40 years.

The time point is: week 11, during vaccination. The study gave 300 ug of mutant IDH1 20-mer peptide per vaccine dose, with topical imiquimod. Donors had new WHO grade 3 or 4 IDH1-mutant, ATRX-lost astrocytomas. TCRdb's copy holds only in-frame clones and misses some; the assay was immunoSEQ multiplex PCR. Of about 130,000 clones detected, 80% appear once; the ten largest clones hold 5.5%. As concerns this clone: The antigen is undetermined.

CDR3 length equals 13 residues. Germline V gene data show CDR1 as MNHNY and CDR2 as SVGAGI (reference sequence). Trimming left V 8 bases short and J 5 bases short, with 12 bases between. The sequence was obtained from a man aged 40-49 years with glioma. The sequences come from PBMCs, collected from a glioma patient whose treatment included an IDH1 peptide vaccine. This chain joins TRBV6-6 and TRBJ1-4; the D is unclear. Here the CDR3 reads CASLRPGNEKLFF. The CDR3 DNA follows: TGTGCCAGCCTACGCCCCGGGAATGAAAAACTGTTTTTT.